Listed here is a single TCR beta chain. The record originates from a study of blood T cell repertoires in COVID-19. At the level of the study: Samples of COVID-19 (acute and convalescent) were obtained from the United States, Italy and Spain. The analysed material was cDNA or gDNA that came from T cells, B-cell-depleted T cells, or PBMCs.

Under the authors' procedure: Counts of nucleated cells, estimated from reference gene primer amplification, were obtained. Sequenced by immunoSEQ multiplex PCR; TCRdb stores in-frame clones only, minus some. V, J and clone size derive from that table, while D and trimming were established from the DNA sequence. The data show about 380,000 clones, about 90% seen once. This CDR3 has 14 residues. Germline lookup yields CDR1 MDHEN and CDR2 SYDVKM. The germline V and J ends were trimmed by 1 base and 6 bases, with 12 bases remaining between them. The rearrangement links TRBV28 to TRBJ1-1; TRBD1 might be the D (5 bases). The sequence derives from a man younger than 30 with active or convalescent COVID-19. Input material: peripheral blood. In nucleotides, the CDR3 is TGTGCCAGCAGTTTATCCCCCGGGGGATCTGAAGCTTTCTTT. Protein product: CASSLSPGGSEAFF. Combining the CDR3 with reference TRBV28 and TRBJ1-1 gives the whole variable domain DVKVTQSSRYLVKRTGEKVFLECVQDMDHENMFWYRQDPGLGLRLIYFSYDVKMKEKGDIPEGYSVSREKKERFSLILESASTNQTSMYLCASSLSPGGSEAFFGQGTRLTVV.